The clone carrying this T cell receptor (beta chain) was seen just once. Its antigen is not known. The record originates from a study of cytomegalovirus exposure and HLA in healthy donors. General study results and limits: The study listed 164 cytomegalovirus-associated TCR beta chains. Cytomegalovirus status, reportedly, was diagnosed with high specificity and sensitivity by the classifier.

Per the germline V gene, CDR1 is SGHTA and CDR2 is FQGTGA. CDR3 length: 15 amino acids. J gave up 5 bases and V 2 bases, and 0 bases lay outside the gene matches. Primers: 60 Vbeta forward and 13 Jbeta reverse. Profiling relied on immunoSEQ multiplex PCR, and the TCRdb table lists in-frame clones only, not all of them. The sample contains about 180,000 clones, 75% to 85% of which appear only once. The TCR sequence derives from a man aged 18 to 35 in good health and CMV-seronegative. The chain combines TRBV7-3 with TRBJ2-5; 15 bases line up with TRBD2. The sample was PBMCs. For the CDR3, the DNA is TGTGCCAGCAGCTTAGGGACTAGCGGGGGGGAGACCCAGTACTTC. Translating gives CASSLGTSGGETQYF.